This T cell receptor (beta chain) was identified in a study of graft-versus-host responses after intestinal transplantation. Overall study findings and caveats: Some GvH clones appeared in ileal mucosa or blood before recipient bone marrow.

Germline lookup yields CDR1 SGHTA and CDR2 FQGNSA. The CDR3 sequence is 15 residues long. Trimming took 4 bases from V and 5 from J; bases not matched to a gene: 10. The repertoire was sequenced with immunoSEQ multiplex PCR; TCRdb's copy has only in-frame clones and lacks some. This sample has roughly 29,000 clones, with nearly 90% found just once. On this clone itself: Its antigen remains unknown.

This chain links TRBV7-2 with TRBJ2-5, with 7 bases that match TRBD1. This receptor was identified in a human patient who received an intestinal transplant, so some T cells may come from the graft donor. The sample in question was PBMCs, obtained approximately 460 days after intestinal transplantation. The CDR3 here is CASSSQGNQGETQYF. The CDR3 DNA reads as TGTGCCAGCAGCTCACAGGGGAACCAAGGGGAGACCCAGTACTTC.